The next 20 T cell receptor beta chains were all read from a single sample in a study of shared clonotypes between healthy human individuals (dated by TCRdb to 2018 to 2021). The library was built by means of the immunoSEQ multiplex PCR assay. TCRdb carries this immuneACCESS record with in-frame sequences only. Its versions omit some clonotypes, under half of them owing to an unresolved V gene in the studies checked, with the rest unexplained. Here the sample has 2 million to 2.5 million clones; under 97% occur a single time. The ten biggest clones cover around 0.13% of the sample. Sequenced: naive CD4+ T cells sorted from blood. The cell subset or site label of this sample denotes: CD45RA+ positively selected. These TCRs come from a man aged 18 to 29 in good health.

V and J are TRBV14 and TRBJ2-3; D assignment may be TRBD1 or TRBD2 (5 bases each). Germline V gene sequence: CDR1 SGHDN, CDR2 FVKESK. The CDR3 has 16 amino acids. V dropped 0 bases and J dropped 5 bases, with 15 bases sitting between them. The DNA of the CDR3 is TGTGCCAGCAGCCAAGATTCGACGGGGCTCAGAGATACGCAGTATTTT. Translation gives CASSQDSTGLRDTQYF.

Comment on this clone: Other DNA sequences in the sample encode the same CDR3. The rearrangement links TRBV30 to TRBJ2-2; D is unclear. This CDR3 region has 14 residues. V was cut by 0 bases and J by 0 bases, with 5 bases left in between. Germline lookup yields CDR1 GTSNPN and CDR2 SVGIG (reference sequence). CDR3: CAWSVAANTGELFF. The CDR3, as DNA: TGTGCCTGGAGTGTCGCCGCGAACACCGGGGAGCTGTTTTTT.

The V gene is TRBV28, the J gene TRBJ2-5; 7 bases agree with TRBD1. After removal of 5 bases from V and 4 bases from J, the junction contained 7 bases not matched to a gene. The CDR3 has 14 amino acids. Germline-derived CDR1 and CDR2 are MDHEN and SYDVKM. The DNA for the CDR3 is TGTGCCAGCAGTAAAGGACAGGACGGAGAGACCCAGTACTTC. Translated, it gives CASSKGQDGETQYF.

The chain links TRBV6-4 to TRBJ1-5; possibly TRBD1 for D (6 bases). The CDR3 covers 15 residues. Germline V gives CDR1 MRHNA, CDR2 SNTAGT. V lost 6 bases, J lost 0 bases, and 12 bases lay in between. This CDR3 reads CASRATGNSNQPQHF. The CDR3 region has the DNA TGTGCCAGCAGAGCTACAGGGAATAGCAATCAGCCCCAGCATTTT.

The genes are TRBV27 and TRBJ2-5, with D uncertain. The V gene's germline CDR1 is MNHEY and CDR2 SMNVEV (reference sequence). The CDR3 spans 16 residues. The ends were cut back, 5 bases at V and 4 bases at J, with 20 bases in the middle. The CDR3 DNA sequence: TGTGCCAGCAGTAAAAACCCCCCGAGGACCGGAGAGACCCAGTACTTC. This codes for CASSKNPPRTGETQYF.

The chain couples TRBV7-9 to TRBJ2-7, with D possibly being TRBD1 or TRBD2 (5 bases each). Germline V gene data show CDR1 as SEHNR and CDR2 as FQNEAQ (reference sequence). The length of the CDR3 is 14 residues. V lost 2 bases to trimming and J lost 5 bases, with 13 bases between them. Here the CDR3 reads CASSLSTAANEQYF. In nucleotides, the CDR3 is TGTGCCAGCAGCTTATCGACAGCGGCTAACGAGCAGTACTTC.

The chain uses TRBV4-1 and TRBJ2-7, with 9 positions matching TRBD1. The CDR3 runs to 16 residues. Germline loops: CDR1 MGHRA, CDR2 YSYEKL. Losses at the gene ends were 4 bases for V and 4 bases for J; bases not matched to a gene: 11. The CDR3 DNA reads TGCGCCAGCAGCCCGAGGGGAACAGGGGGCCTTTACGAGCAGTACTTC. Translating gives CASSPRGTGGLYEQYF.

The chain is built from TRBV6-5 and TRBJ1-2, with D perhaps TRBD1 (5 bases). The CDR3 covers 13 residues. V lost 2 bases, J lost 7 bases, and 11 bases lay in between. Germline V gives CDR1 MNHEY, CDR2 SVGAGI. The CDR3 protein is CASSYRGNGGYTF. The CDR3 DNA follows: TGTGCCAGCAGTTACCGGGGGAACGGTGGCTACACCTTC.

The CDR3 nucleotides read TGCGCCAGCAGCCAACCCCGGGCGGACAGGAATCAGCCCCAGCATTTT. Amino acids: CASSQPRADRNQPQHF. The V gene is TRBV4-1, the J gene TRBJ1-5, with 7 nucleotides matching TRBD1. J lost 4 bases, V lost 2 bases, and 8 bases had no gene match. Germline CDR1 and CDR2: MGHRA and YSYEKL. The CDR3 is 16 amino acids.

This chain joins TRBV6-1 and TRBJ2-7; 11 bases agree with TRBD2. This CDR3 is built from 14 residues. The trim removed 6 bases at V and 2 bases at J, leaving 3 bases unmatched. CDR1 and CDR2 (germline): MNHNS, SASEGT. DNA of the CDR3: TGTGCCAGCAGCACTAGCGGGGGACCCTACGAGCAGTACTTC. It is translated as CASSTSGGPYEQYF.

This chain links TRBV5-8 with TRBJ2-2; D may be TRBD1 (5 bases). This CDR3 has 15 residues. Looked up from germline, CDR1 is SGHTS and CDR2 is YDEGEE. V lost 6 bases and J lost 4, with 16 bases in between. The CDR3 coding sequence is TGTGCCAGCATCCCAAGGGGTAGGGCCACCGGGGAGCTGTTTTTT. It translates to CASIPRGRATGELFF. Full variable domain (outside the CDR3, taken from reference TRBV5-8 and TRBJ2-2): EAGVTQSPTHLIKTRGQQATLRCSPISGHTSVYWYQQALGLGLQFLLWYDEGEERNRGNFPPRFSGRQFPNYSSELNVNALELEDSALYLCASIPRGRATGELFFGEGSRLTVL.

The chain uses TRBV9 and TRBJ2-1; 10 nucleotides match TRBD2. With 0 bases clipped from V and 8 bases from J, the junction kept 5 bases outside the gene matches. The CDR3 is made up of 15 amino acids. Germline V gives CDR1 SGDLS, CDR2 YYNGEE. CDR3 in amino acids: CASSVVAAGGHEQFF. CDR3 DNA: TGTGCCAGCAGCGTAGTGGCAGCGGGAGGGCATGAGCAGTTCTTC.

CDR3: CASSGGNQPQHF. Here the CDR3 DNA reads TGTGCCAGCAGCGGGGGCAATCAGCCCCAGCATTTT. The chain combines TRBV6-5 with TRBJ1-5; D is ambiguous. The CDR3 totals 12 residues. Looked up from germline, CDR1 is MNHEY and CDR2 is SVGAGI. Trimming stripped 6 bases from V and 2 bases from J, with 5 bases between.

The chain carries TRBV6-5 and TRBJ2-7; 9 bases map to TRBD1. The CDR3 has 12 amino acids. The trim removed 6 bases at V and 6 bases at J, leaving 3 bases unmatched. Germline lookup yields CDR1 MNHEY and CDR2 SVGAGI. CDR3 DNA: TGTGCCAGCAGGGGGACAGGGATCGAGCAGTACTTC. This translates into CASRGTGIEQYF.

This clone was counted a single time. The chain combines TRBV6-4 with TRBJ1-1; D gene unclear. V was clipped by 4 bases and J by 0 bases, with 6 bases between them. The CDR3 extends over 13 amino acids. CDR1 is MRHNA, CDR2 SNTAGT, per germline. CDR3 bases: TGTGCCAGCAGTGCACGCTTGAACACTGAAGCTTTCTTT. Its protein product is CASSARLNTEAFF.

V usage is TRBV4-1 and J usage is TRBJ2-5; D gene ambiguous. V lost 0 bases to trimming and J lost 5 bases, with 10 bases between them. The CDR3 loop spans 14 amino acids. CDR1 MGHRA and CDR2 YSYEKL come from the germline V gene. CDR3 region: CASSQEAAPETQYF. As DNA, the CDR3 is TGCGCCAGCAGCCAAGAGGCTGCTCCTGAGACCCAGTACTTC.

There are a few counts of this clone. The gene calls are TRBV6-4 and TRBJ1-1, with unresolved D. This CDR3 spans 11 amino acids. Trimming took off 7 bases at V and 2 bases at J, with 5 bases between the two ends. Germline CDR1 reads MRHNA; CDR2 reads SNTAGT. CDR3 coding DNA: TGTGCCAGCAATTACAACACTGAAGCTTTCTTT. Residues: CASNYNTEAFF.

This chain connects TRBV2 to TRBJ2-3, with D uncertain. The CDR3 spans 15 residues. V was cut by 4 bases and J by 0 bases, with 11 bases left in between. Germline V CDR1 and CDR2: SNHLY, FYNNEI. The CDR3 region is CASSGLSTSTDTQYF. DNA of the CDR3: TGTGCCAGCAGTGGGTTAAGCACTAGCACAGATACGCAGTATTTT.

This chain joins TRBV5-1 and TRBJ2-3, with D perhaps assigned TRBD1 or TRBD2 (7 bases each). Germline V CDR1 and CDR2: SGHRS, YFSETQ. This CDR3 region has 15 residues. V lost 6 bases to trimming and J lost 2 bases, with 16 bases between them. DNA of the CDR3: TGCGCCAGCACCCTGGGGGGGACAGACACAGATACGCAGTATTTT. This translates into CASTLGGTDTDTQYF.

In its sample, this clone was seen once. This rearrangement joins TRBV30 to TRBJ1-6; no reliable D call. Trimming stripped 2 bases from V and 3 bases from J, with 11 bases between. In germline, CDR1 is GTSNPN, CDR2 SVGIG (reference sequence). The CDR3 has 15 residues. This CDR3 reads CAWSPSSFYNSPLHF. In DNA, the CDR3 is TGTGCCTGGAGTCCCTCGTCTTTCTATAATTCACCCCTCCACTTT.